Described below is a single TCR beta chain sequence and its context. The V gene lost 4 bases and the J gene lost 3 bases, with 9 bases spanning the gap. The CDR3 totals 13 residues. Germline CDR1 SGHTA, CDR2 FQGTGA. Per the original methods: Quantification of nucleated cells was approximated via reference gene primer amplification. TCRdb keeps only in-frame clones here, not all; method: immunoSEQ multiplex PCR. The D gene and trimming were derived from the DNA, and the V and J assignments and clone size from that table. Among 200,000 to 250,000 clones listed, 75% to 85% were seen once. Patients at the Seattle site were enrolled during active infection and followed longitudinally. This specimen belongs to a study of blood T cell repertoires in COVID-19. Study details: Specimens from acute and convalescent COVID-19 originated in the United States, Italy and Spain. Sample material is recorded as cDNA or gDNA derived from T cells, B-cell-depleted T cells, or PBMCs.

The source is a man over 45 with COVID-19, enrolled during active disease. Sequences were obtained from peripheral blood. The chain uses TRBV7-3 and TRBJ2-5; no firm D call. CDR3 loop: CASSSSLKETQYF. CDR3 bases: TGTGCCAGCAGCTCCTCGTTAAAAGAGACCCAGTACTTC.